What follows is one TCR beta chain and its context. A much larger clone differs by one base, so this may be a read error. Each library that profiled naive CD8 cells came from approximately 20,000 to 1,000,000 sorted cells with 10%, 30% or 50% RNA. These data are taken from a study of molecular identifiers for immune sequencing clone quantification. From germline, CDR1 is SEHNR and CDR2 FQNEAQ (reference sequence). CDR3 size: 12 residues. The ends were cut back, 2 bases at V and 9 bases at J, with 11 bases in the middle. With listed TCR primers and previously described methods, bulk TCR libraries were prepared. TCRdb itself ran the PCR reads through MiXCR, one entry per CDR3 protein. The table has 400,000 to 600,000 distinct CDR3 sequences, around 21% seen once.

The sequence derives from a human donor in good health. Some libraries in this study had Jurkat cell RNA spiked in. Sequenced: naive CD8+ T cells from blood, with Jurkat cell RNA spiked in. Subset defined: FACS-sorted CD8+CD4-CCR7+CD45RA+ naive T cells. This chain connects TRBV7-9 to TRBJ2-7; D is possibly TRBD2 (5 bases). In DNA form, the CDR3 reads TGTGCCAGCAGCTTATGGGGAGACGTGCAGTACTTC. Translated, it gives CASSLWGDVQYF.